Listed below are T cell receptor beta chains from one sample, sequenced in a study of cytomegalovirus exposure and HLA in healthy donors. The method was immunoSEQ multiplex PCR; TCRdb's version includes in-frame clones alone and lacks a portion of them. Among 60,000 or so clones listed, over 75% were seen once. Sequencing input: PBMCs. These receptors originate from a female donor in good health and CMV-seronegative. CDR3s include the opening cysteine and the closing phenylalanine or tryptophan. Each record gives: clone size, V gene, D gene, J gene, CDR3 protein, CDR3 DNA. The D gene is left open where the match is weak. The size field is filled for only some rows; it gives once, few, many or a size class.

>-|TRBV2|TRBD1|TRBJ2-1
CASSGTGNNEQFF
TGTGCCAGCAGTGGGACAGGGAACAATGAGCAGTTCTTC
>-|TRBV13|TRBD2|TRBJ2-7
CASSPGTSGGAHYEQYF
TGTGCCAGCAGCCCAGGGACTAGCGGGGGGGCTCATTACGAGCAGTACTTC
>-|TRBV6-5|-|TRBJ2-7
CASGRDGNEQYF
TGTGCCAGCGGCAGGGATGGGAACGAGCAGTACTTC
>-|TRBV21-1|-|TRBJ1-5
CASSQRTFSNQPQHF
TGTGCCAGCAGCCAAAGGACATTTAGCAATCAGCCCCAGCATTTT
>-|TRBV7-2|TRBD1|TRBJ1-2
CASSLGQGASGYTF
TGTGCCAGCAGCTTAGGGCAGGGGGCGAGTGGCTACACCTTC
>-|TRBV9|-|TRBJ1-3
CASSVGALSGNTIYF
TGTGCCAGCAGCGTAGGCGCTCTCTCTGGAAACACCATATATTTT
>once|TRBV5-4|-|TRBJ1-2
CASSLGTSGRGYTF
TGTGCCAGCAGCTTGGGAACCTCCGGGAGGGGCTACACCTTC
>-|TRBV9|-|TRBJ2-1
CASSVGGGPGIFSEEQFF
TGTGCCAGCAGCGTAGGAGGAGGGCCCGGGATTTTTTCGGAGGAGCAGTTCTTC
>-|TRBV10-2|-|TRBJ1-1
CASMQDRQNTEAFF
TGCGCCAGCATGCAAGACAGGCAGAACACTGAAGCTTTCTTT
>-|TRBV6-1|TRBD2|TRBJ2-1
CASSVGLAVWNEQFF
TGTGCCAGCAGTGTTGGACTAGCTGTATGGAATGAGCAGTTCTTC
>-|TRBV14|TRBD2|TRBJ2-1
CASSHPLAGGGNNEQFF
TGTGCCAGCAGCCATCCTTTAGCGGGAGGAGGGAACAATGAGCAGTTCTTC
>-|TRBV7-8|TRBD1|TRBJ1-4
CASSLMAGGGPTNEKLFF
TGTGCCAGCAGCTTAATGGCAGGGGGTGGGCCAACTAATGAAAAACTGTTTTTT
>-|TRBV9|TRBD1|TRBJ2-5
CASSAPGQVETQYF
TGTGCCAGCAGCGCCCCTGGACAGGTAGAGACCCAGTACTTC
>once|TRBV19|TRBD2|TRBJ2-1
CASSTKAGGLYNEQFF
TGTGCCAGTAGTACCAAGGCGGGGGGACTTTACAATGAGCAGTTCTTC
>-|TRBV7-3|-|TRBJ2-1
CASSPSRDSYNEQFF
TGTGCCAGCAGCCCGAGCCGCGACTCCTACAATGAGCAGTTCTTC
>-|TRBV25-1|-|TRBJ1-1
CASSGREMNTEAFF
TGTGCCAGCAGTGGCAGGGAAATGAACACTGAAGCTTTCTTT
>-|TRBV30|-|TRBJ1-1
CAWTGMNTEAFF
TGTGCCTGGACAGGGATGAACACTGAAGCTTTCTTT
>once|TRBV9|-|TRBJ2-2
CASSVGQGNTGELFF
TGTGCCAGCAGCGTAGGGCAGGGCAACACCGGGGAGCTGTTTTTT
>once|TRBV7-9|-|TRBJ2-2
CASSRANRANTGELFF
TGTGCCAGCAGCCGTGCCAACAGGGCGAACACCGGGGAGCTGTTTTTT
>once|TRBV28|-|TRBJ1-1
CASSFPLLQQGGAFF
TGTGCCAGCAGTTTTCCCCTTTTACAACAGGGCGGAGCTTTCTTT
>-|TRBV5-1|TRBD1|TRBJ1-2
CASSLGQGSNYGYTF
TGCGCCAGCAGCTTGGGACAGGGAAGTAACTATGGCTACACCTTC
>few|TRBV5-1|TRBD1|TRBJ1-5
CVDYPGQGRGDGNQPQHF
TGCGTTGATTACCCGGGACAGGGGAGAGGGGACGGCAATCAGCCCCAGCATTTT